This is a list of T cell receptor beta chains from one sample in a study of T cell responses to AZD1222 COVID-19 vaccine. Using immunoSEQ multiplex PCR, the repertoire was profiled, and TCRdb retains in-frame clones only, with some absent. The top ten hold approximately 5.2% of the sample, which has about 88,000 clones, approximately 91% seen once. Sequencing used peripheral blood, obtained 28 days after the second AZD1222 dose. These receptors came from an adult who received the AZD1222 COVID-19 vaccine. Each CDR3 is given with its conserved first and last residue. The D gene is left open where the match is weak. A clone size is listed for some rows: how often the clone was seen (once, few, many), or a class if it is expanded.

clone size	J gene	D gene	V gene	CDR3 DNA	CDR3 protein
-	TRBJ2-3	-	TRBV2	TGTGCCAGCAGCATTTTCGGCACAGATACGCAGTATTTT	CASSIFGTDTQYF
-	TRBJ2-3	-	TRBV2	TGTGCCAGCAGTGAACAAGGATCCACAGATACGCAGTATTTT	CASSEQGSTDTQYF
-	TRBJ1-4	-	TRBV5-1	TGCGCCAGCAGAAGACCGGGGACTGATGAAAAACTGTTTTTT	CASRRPGTDEKLFF
once	TRBJ2-7	TRBD2	TRBV5-1	TGCGCCAGCAGCTTGGGTAGCGGGGGGATCTACGAGCAGTACTTC	CASSLGSGGIYEQYF
-	TRBJ2-3	TRBD1	TRBV19	TGTGCCAGCAAGGACAGGGGGCAATCGGATACGCAGTATTTT	CASKDRGQSDTQYF
once	TRBJ1-5	-	TRBV29-1	TGCAGCGTTACGGACGGTGGTCTGCAGCCCCAGCATTTT	CSVTDGGLQPQHF
once	TRBJ2-3	-	TRBV3-1/TRBV3-2	TGTGCCTCGGATAGCCCCGGGACAAGGGGCCCAGATACGCAGTATTTT	CASDSPGTRGPDTQYF
-	TRBJ1-6	-	TRBV30	TGTGCCTGGAGTGGGGGTCCCCCTAATTCACCCCTCCACTTT	CAWSGGPPNSPLHF
-	TRBJ2-3	-	TRBV5-1	TGCGCCAGCAGCTTACAGGGCACTAGCACAGATACGCAGTATTTT	CASSLQGTSTDTQYF
-	TRBJ2-5	-	TRBV10-3	TGTGCCACTTCTTCCGGGACCGGCTTTCCTACCCAGTACTTC	CATSSGTGFPTQYF
-	TRBJ1-2	TRBD1	TRBV5-1	TGCGCCAGCAGCGCGAACCCAGGGGGAAGTAACTATGGCTACACCTTC	CASSANPGGSNYGYTF
-	TRBJ2-3	-	TRBV10-1	TGCGCCAGCAGCCTGACGGGTTCTAGCACAGATACGCAGTATTTT	CASSLTGSSTDTQYF
-	TRBJ2-2	TRBD1	TRBV7-6	TGTGCCAGCAGCATGACAGGGGTTGGTAACGGGGAGCTGTTTTTT	CASSMTGVGNGELFF
-	TRBJ1-4	TRBD1	TRBV5-4	TGTGCCAGCAGCGCCGGACAGGGGGGGAATGAAAAACTGTTTTTT	CASSAGQGGNEKLFF
-	TRBJ1-1	-	TRBV7-9	TGTGCCAGCAGCTTATCGGCCTCCACTGAAGCTTTCTTT	CASSLSASTEAFF
-	TRBJ2-7	-	TRBV5-1	TGCGCCAGCAGCGGGGACTCCCCCTCGGACGAGCAGTACTTC	CASSGDSPSDEQYF
-	TRBJ2-1	TRBD1	TRBV2	TGTGCCAGCAGTCCAGGGACAGGAAACAATGAGCAGTTCTTC	CASSPGTGNNEQFF
-	TRBJ2-6	-	TRBV2	TGTGCCAGCAGTGAAGCGCCCAAAGACCGAACTGGGGCCAACGTCCTGACTTTC	CASSEAPKDRTGANVLTF
-	TRBJ2-5	TRBD2	TRBV2	TGTGCCAGCAGTGAAGGTCCAGCGGGGGGGCAAGAGACCCAGTACTTC	CASSEGPAGGQETQYF
few	TRBJ2-7	-	TRBV3-1/TRBV3-2	TGTGCCAGCAGCCAAGGGTCCGAGCAGTACTTC	CASSQGSEQYF
-	TRBJ2-7	TRBD1	TRBV5-1	TGCGCCAGCAGCTTGGGCGACAGGGGGCACGAGCAGTACTTC	CASSLGDRGHEQYF
-	TRBJ2-7	-	TRBV3-1/TRBV3-2	TGTGCCAGCAGCCAATTTGGACGGACCTACGAGCAGTACTTC	CASSQFGRTYEQYF
-	TRBJ2-7	TRBD1	TRBV14	TGTGCCAGCAGCCCTCGGACAGGCTACTCCTACGAGCAGTACTTC	CASSPRTGYSYEQYF
-	TRBJ1-2	-	TRBV7-2	TGTGCCAGCAGCGGAGGGAGGCCCATCCGGGACTATGGCTACACCTTC	CASSGGRPIRDYGYTF
few	TRBJ1-1	-	TRBV29-1	TGCAGCGTTGACTCAGGGAACACTGAAGCTTTCTTT	CSVDSGNTEAFF
-	TRBJ2-1	TRBD1	TRBV5-1	TGCGCCAGCAGCTTGCAGGGGGCGAATGAGCAGTTCTTC	CASSLQGANEQFF
-	TRBJ1-1	-	TRBV5-3	TGTGCCAGAAGTCCGGCCATGAGACAGCTTATGAACACTGAAGCTTTCTTT	CARSPAMRQLMNTEAFF
-	TRBJ1-1	-	TRBV13	TGTGCCAGCAGCTTAGGGGGCATGAACACTGAAGCTTTCTTT	CASSLGGMNTEAFF
-	TRBJ1-1	TRBD1	TRBV19	TGTGCCACCCGGGACAGGGGGCGGCGGAACACTGAAGCTTTCTTT	CATRDRGRRNTEAFF
-	TRBJ1-1	-	TRBV12-3/TRBV12-4	TGTGCCAGCAGGTACAGGGAAGGCACTGAAGCTTTCTTT	CASRYREGTEAFF
-	TRBJ2-1	-	TRBV4-2	TGTGCCAGCAGCCAACGGAGGTTCGGTGAGCAGTTCTTC	CASSQRRFGEQFF
once	TRBJ2-7	-	TRBV10-3	TGTGCCATCAGTGAGTCAAGCTACGAGCAGTACTTC	CAISESSYEQYF
few	TRBJ2-7	-	TRBV2	TGTGCCAGCAGTCCGACAGTCTCCTACGAGCAGTACTTC	CASSPTVSYEQYF
-	TRBJ2-1	TRBD2	TRBV18	TGTGCCAGCCGCGAGGCGGGGGGGCCGAATCAGTTCTTC	CASREAGGPNQFF
-	TRBJ2-2	-	TRBV5-1	TGCGCCAGCAGCTTGGCCCCGAATCAAAACACCGGGGAGCTGTTTTTT	CASSLAPNQNTGELFF
-	TRBJ2-1	-	TRBV5-1	TGCGCCAGCAGCCTTTCCCTGATGAGCTCCTACAATGAGCAGTTCTTC	CASSLSLMSSYNEQFF
-	TRBJ1-2	TRBD1	TRBV11-2	TGTGCCAGCAGCAGTGCTGGACAGGGGAACTATGGCTACACCTTC	CASSSAGQGNYGYTF
-	TRBJ2-3	TRBD2	TRBV4-2	TGTGCCAGCAGCCGGAGCAGCGGGGGGACAGATACGCAGTATTTT	CASSRSSGGTDTQYF
-	TRBJ1-3	-	TRBV3-1/TRBV3-2	TGTGCCAGCAGCCAATTTACTGGCAGGGACTCTGGAAACACCATATATTTT	CASSQFTGRDSGNTIYF
-	TRBJ1-2	-	TRBV5-1	TGCGCCAGCAGTCCCTCGATCGACGCTAACTATGGCTACACCTTC	CASSPSIDANYGYTF
-	TRBJ2-7	-	TRBV3-1/TRBV3-2	TGTGCCAGCAGCCATAACCGGAGGGGGGTCGAGCAGTACTTC	CASSHNRRGVEQYF
-	TRBJ1-2	TRBD1	TRBV29-1	TGCAGCGCCGGTCCCGGGACAGGGTTTCATGGCTACACCTTC	CSAGPGTGFHGYTF
-	TRBJ1-2	-	TRBV5-1	TGCGCCAGCGGTACGGGGGAGGGCCCCTATGGCTACACCTTC	CASGTGEGPYGYTF
-	TRBJ1-1	TRBD1	TRBV25-1	TGTGCCAGCAGGGCGGGGACAGGGAACACTGAAGCTTTCTTT	CASRAGTGNTEAFF
-	TRBJ2-1	-	TRBV7-3	TGTGCCAGCAGCTTACTAGGGGGGTCGAATGAGCAGTTCTTC	CASSLLGGSNEQFF
-	TRBJ1-5	-	TRBV6-5	TGTGCCAGCAGGGATGGACAGAGGGACCATCAGCCCCAGCATTTT	CASRDGQRDHQPQHF
-	TRBJ2-1	-	TRBV9	TGTGCCAGCAGCCCCCAGGTTGGGAATGAGCAGTTCTTC	CASSPQVGNEQFF
-	TRBJ1-2	-	TRBV2	TGTGCCAGCAGTGATCCAGGAGACTATGGCTACACCTTC	CASSDPGDYGYTF
-	TRBJ2-5	-	TRBV5-6	TGTGCCAGCAGCTTGGATTACAGGTCCCGGGAGACCCAGTACTTC	CASSLDYRSRETQYF
-	TRBJ1-2	TRBD1	TRBV5-4	TGTGCCAGCAGCCCTTGGGACAGCTCTAACTATGGCTACACCTTC	CASSPWDSSNYGYTF
-	TRBJ2-5	-	TRBV27	TGTGCCAGCAGTCCGCGGGGCCAAGAGACCCAGTACTTC	CASSPRGQETQYF
once	TRBJ1-4	-	TRBV6-6	TGTGCCAGCAAACTGACAGACGGGCGTGAAAAACTGTTTTTT	CASKLTDGREKLFF